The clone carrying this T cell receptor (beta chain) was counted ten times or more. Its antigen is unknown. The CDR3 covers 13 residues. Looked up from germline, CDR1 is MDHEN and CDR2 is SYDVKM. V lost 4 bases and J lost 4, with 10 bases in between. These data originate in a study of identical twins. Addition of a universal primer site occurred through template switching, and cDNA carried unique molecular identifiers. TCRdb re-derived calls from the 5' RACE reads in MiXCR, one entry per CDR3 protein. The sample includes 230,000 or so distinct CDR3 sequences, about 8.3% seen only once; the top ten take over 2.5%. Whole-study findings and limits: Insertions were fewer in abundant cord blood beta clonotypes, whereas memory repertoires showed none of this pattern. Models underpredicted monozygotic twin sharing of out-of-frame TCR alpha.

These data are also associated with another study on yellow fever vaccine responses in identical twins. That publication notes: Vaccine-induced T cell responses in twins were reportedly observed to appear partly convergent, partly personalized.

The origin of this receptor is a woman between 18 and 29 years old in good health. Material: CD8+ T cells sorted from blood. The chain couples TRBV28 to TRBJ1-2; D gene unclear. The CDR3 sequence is CASSSQEVYGYTF. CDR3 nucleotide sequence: TGTGCCAGCAGTTCCCAGGAGGTCTATGGCTACACCTTC.